The 19 T cell receptor beta chains below come from one sample, sequenced in a study of T-cell memory formation after mild COVID-19. TCRdb used MiXCR to reprocess the 5' RACE reads, holding one entry per CDR3 protein. The table has about 470,000 distinct CDR3 sequences, approximately 23% seen once. The sequenced sample was PBMCs or a T cell subset sorted from them (not recorded which). These receptors all stem from an adult woman who had mild COVID-19 (a few samples of this study predate the infection). Cell type and time point are not known.

This clonotype occurred a few times. V usage is TRBV7-6 and J usage is TRBJ2-5; D ambiguous. CDR1 is SGHVS and CDR2 is FNYEAQ in the germline V gene. V was pared by 3 bases and J by 4 bases, with 6 bases between. CDR3 length: 12 amino acids. CDR3 region: CASSFAAETQYF. As DNA, the CDR3 is TGTGCCAGCAGCTTTGCGGCAGAGACCCAGTACTTC.

The CDR3 protein is CSARQGAMNTEAFF. The CDR3 region has the DNA TGCAGTGCTCGACAGGGGGCCATGAACACTGAAGCTTTCTTT. The chain is built from TRBV20-1 and TRBJ1-1; 10 nucleotides match TRBD1. CDR1 and CDR2 (germline): DFQATT, SNEGSKA (reference sequence). The CDR3 length is 14 residues. V was clipped by 5 bases and J by 0 bases; unmatched bases: 3.

This clonotype was counted a few times. This sequence joins TRBV24-1 and TRBJ2-3; possibly TRBD1 or TRBD2 for D (5 bases each). Germline-derived CDR1 and CDR2 are KGHDR and SFDVKD. The CDR3 loop spans 13 amino acids. V was shortened by 5 bases and J by 1 base, with 6 bases between the two germline ends. Here the CDR3 DNA reads TGTGCCACCAGTGTGGGGGGCACAGATACGCAGTATTTT. It codes for CATSVGGTDTQYF.

This chain links TRBV7-9 with TRBJ1-1, with D possibly being TRBD1 (6 bases). The CDR3 has 14 residues. Trimming took off 6 bases at V and 4 bases at J, with 15 bases between the two ends. Germline V gives CDR1 SEHNR, CDR2 FQNEAQ (reference sequence). Here the CDR3 reads CASSSRGGSTEAFF. As DNA, the CDR3 is TGTGCCAGCAGTTCCAGGGGCGGGAGCACTGAAGCTTTCTTT.

This clonotype was seen only a few times. V gene TRBV29-1 combines with J gene TRBJ1-1, with TRBD1 as a possible D gene (5 bases). Germline assignment: CDR1 SQVTM and CDR2 ANQGSEA. Trimming cost V 3 bases and J 5 bases, with 7 bases left between them. The CDR3 is 11 residues long. This CDR3 reads CSVDGGTEAFF. In nucleotides, the CDR3 is TGCAGCGTTGATGGGGGGACTGAAGCTTTCTTT. The variable domain in full, completed from reference TRBV29-1 and TRBJ1-1, reads SAVISQKPSRDICQRGTSLTIQCQVDSQVTMMFWYRQQPGQSLTLIATANQGSEATYESGFVIDKFPISRPNLTFSTLTVSNMSPEDSSIYLCSVDGGTEAFFGQGTRLTVV.

The chain combines TRBV6-5 with TRBJ2-5; 8 bases line up with TRBD2. The CDR3 runs 15 residues. The ends lost 0 bases at V and 4 bases at J; junction bases unmatched: 4. The germline V gene has CDR1 MNHEY and CDR2 SVGAGI. This CDR3 is CASSYSGLAGETQYF. CDR3 bases: TGTGCCAGCAGTTACTCAGGGCTAGCGGGAGAGACCCAGTACTTC.

The J gene is TRBJ1-5, the V gene TRBV12-3 or TRBV12-4, with D hard to call. Trimming took 8 bases from V and 7 from J, leaving 9 bases between them. CDR3 length: 11 amino acids. The CDR3 protein is CASGTIQPQHF. The CDR3 DNA follows: TGTGCCAGCGGAACTATCCAGCCCCAGCATTTT.

The rearrangement links TRBV30 to TRBJ1-2; tentative D call: TRBD1 (5 bases). With 3 bases removed from V and 8 bases from J, the gap between germline ends came to 16 bases. The CDR3 totals 13 residues. Germline V gives CDR1 GTSNPN, CDR2 SVGIG (reference sequence). The CDR3 is CAWSPSGRKGYTF. In nucleotides, the CDR3 is TGTGCCTGGAGCCCATCGGGGCGGAAAGGCTACACCTTC.

This clonotype was picked up a small number of times. The V and J genes are TRBV5-1 and TRBJ1-3; 7 bases line up with TRBD1. The length of the CDR3 is 15 residues. The germline V gene encodes CDR1 SGHRS and CDR2 YFSETQ. Trimming took 4 bases from V and 1 from J; bases not matched to a gene: 5. The CDR3 is CASSIQGKSGNTIYF. The CDR3 region has the DNA TGCGCCAGCAGCATACAGGGGAAATCTGGAAACACCATATATTTT.

This chain connects TRBV7-6 to TRBJ2-1; D may be TRBD1 (6 bases). CDR3 length: 14 residues. With 5 bases removed from V and 8 bases from J, the gap between germline ends came to 16 bases. CDR1 is SGHVS, CDR2 FNYEAQ, per germline. CDR3 DNA: TGTGCCAGCAGCCCCCTTTTGAAGGGGGATGAGCAGTTCTTC. This gives the protein CASSPLLKGDEQFF.

The chain carries TRBV7-9 and TRBJ1-5; 7 nucleotides align to TRBD1. The germline CDR1 and CDR2 sequences are SEHNR and FQNEAQ (reference sequence). V shed 3 bases and J 5 bases; nucleotides not matched to a gene: 1. The CDR3 has 13 amino acids. In nucleotides, the CDR3 is TGTGCCAGCAGCTTCCAGGGGGATCAGCCCCAGCATTTT. Translating gives CASSFQGDQPQHF.

The chain carries TRBV7-8 and TRBJ1-5, with D hard to call. The CDR3 length is 15 residues. Germline CDR1 and CDR2: SGHVS and FQNEAQ. V was shortened by 5 bases and J by 7 bases, with 18 bases between the two germline ends. DNA of the CDR3: TGTGCCAGCAGCAGCTTAATACCCCCGGGCCAGCCCCAGCATTTT. Translated, it gives CASSSLIPPGQPQHF.

This clonotype was seen a handful of times. The chain uses TRBV9 and TRBJ1-4; no clear D gene. V was shortened by 0 bases and J by 8 bases, with 11 bases between the two germline ends. The CDR3 runs 14 residues. The germline gives CDR1 SGDLS, CDR2 YYNGEE. The CDR3 DNA reads as TGTGCCAGCAGCGTAGCGGGGAACGGCGAAAAACTGTTTTTT. This sequence encodes CASSVAGNGEKLFF.

This clonotype was detected a few times. The rearrangement joins TRBV5-6 to TRBJ1-6; no firm D call. Germline CDR1 and CDR2: SGHDT and YYEEEE. The CDR3 length is 16 residues. V gave up 4 bases and J gave up 3 bases, with 14 bases separating them. This CDR3 reads CASSADPGVYNSPLHF. In DNA form, the CDR3 reads TGTGCCAGCAGCGCGGACCCCGGAGTCTATAATTCACCCCTCCACTTT.

CDR3 sequence reads: CASTVAGPGGRAFF. The CDR3 bases are TGTGCCTCCACGGTGGCAGGCCCCGGGGGACGGGCTTTCTTT. The V and J genes are TRBV2 and TRBJ1-1, with D perhaps TRBD1 (5 bases). V was shortened by 11 bases and J by 11 bases, with 27 bases between the two germline ends. Germline-derived CDR1 and CDR2 are SNHLY and FYNNEI. The CDR3 totals 14 residues.

The genes are TRBV7-8 and TRBJ2-7; 7 bases line up with TRBD1. Trimming cost V 5 bases and J 6 bases; bases outside gene matches: 7. This CDR3 region has 13 residues. Germline CDR1 reads SGHVS; CDR2 reads FQNEAQ. The CDR3 DNA reads TGTGCCAGCAGCCGCTTAGGGGGCGGCGAGCAGTACTTC. It is translated as CASSRLGGGEQYF.

The chain links TRBV4-2 to TRBJ2-3; 9 bases align to TRBD2. J gave up 5 bases and V 4 bases, and 13 bases lay outside the gene matches. Germline lookup yields CDR1 LGHNA and CDR2 YNFKEQ. This CDR3 has 17 amino acids. In DNA, the CDR3 is TGTGCCAGCAGCCCTTCGGGGCTAGCGGGACCTCGAGATACGCAGTATTTT. Translated: CASSPSGLAGPRDTQYF.

The genes are TRBV18 and TRBJ2-1, with D possibly matching TRBD1 (6 bases). Trimming stripped 2 bases from V and 2 bases from J, with 10 bases between. The CDR3 is made up of 15 amino acids. The germline CDR1 and CDR2 sequences are KGHSH and LQKENI. CDR3 coding DNA: TGTGCCAGCTCACCAGTGACAGGTCCCTACAATGAGCAGTTCTTC. Translated, it gives CASSPVTGPYNEQFF.

This clonotype was observed a few times. Here the CDR3 DNA reads TGTGCCACTATGCCATCCGGGACTGTGGAGACCCAGTACTTC. It specifies CATMPSGTVETQYF. V usage is TRBV24-1 and J usage is TRBJ2-5, with D tentatively TRBD2 (6 bases). The CDR3 runs to 14 residues. From germline, CDR1 is KGHDR and CDR2 SFDVKD. Trimming left V 10 bases short and J 5 bases short, with 19 bases between.